The 13 T cell receptor beta chains below come from one sample, sequenced in a study of blood T cell repertoires in COVID-19. The data were produced by immunoSEQ multiplex PCR, yet TCRdb's version contains in-frame clones alone and is incomplete. The sample consists of about 500,000 clones, roughly 87% of them appearing once. Material for sequencing was peripheral blood. The receptor source for this set is a young man with COVID-19, enrolled during active disease.

The chain uses TRBV2 and TRBJ2-3, with a weak D call TRBD2 (6 bases). The germline CDR1 and CDR2 sequences are SNHLY and FYNNEI. The V and J ends lost 8 bases and 3 bases respectively, with 15 bases between them. CDR3 length: 14 amino acids. The CDR3 sequence: CASLGRRSTDTQYF. The CDR3, as DNA: TGTGCCAGCTTAGGGAGGAGGTCGACAGATACGCAGTATTTT. Full variable domain (missing parts from reference TRBV2 and TRBJ2-3): EPEVTQTPSHQVTQMGQEVILRCVPISNHLYFYWYRQILGQKVEFLVSFYNNEISEKSEIFDDQFSVERPDGSNFTLKIRSTKLEDSAMYFCASLGRRSTDTQYFGPGTRLTVL.

The CDR3 DNA sequence: TGTGCCAGCAGCATACACAGGGGCGACCAGCCCCAGCATTTT. It yields the protein CASSIHRGDQPQHF. V gene TRBV21-1 combines with J gene TRBJ1-5; the table calls TRBD1, which could not be checked here. TRBV21-1 is shown as a pseudogene. The CDR3 has 14 amino acids.

The J gene is TRBJ2-3, the V gene TRBV6-6; TRBD2 matches 8 bases. Germline CDR1 is MNHNY and CDR2 is SVGAGI (reference sequence). The CDR3 has 16 amino acids. V gave up 6 bases and J gave up 5 bases; unmatched junction bases: 13. This CDR3 reads CASRGAGGASKDTQYF. CDR3 nucleotides: TGTGCCAGCAGGGGCGCGGGGGGCGCTTCCAAAGATACGCAGTATTTT.

J is TRBJ2-1 and V is TRBV29-1; TRBD2 matches at 7 bases. V shed 5 bases, J shed 9 bases, and the junction held 13 bases outside the gene matches. Germline CDR1 reads SQVTM; CDR2 reads ANQGSEA. The CDR3 spans 14 residues. DNA of the CDR3: TGCAGCGTTAAGGGACTATATCTCGAGGGTGAGCAGTTCTTC. This gives the protein CSVKGLYLEGEQFF.

The chain joins TRBV11-2 to TRBJ2-3, with TRBD2 matching over 10 bases. Unmatched junction bases numbered 4, after V lost 1 base and J lost 0 bases. Germline V gene lookup returns CDR1 SGHAT and CDR2 FQNNGV. This CDR3 spans 17 amino acids. Here the CDR3 DNA reads TGTGCCAGCAGCTTAGGTACTAGCGGGGCTAGCACAGATACGCAGTATTTT. Protein product: CASSLGTSGASTDTQYF.

This sequence joins TRBV14 and TRBJ2-1; 7 bases are shared with TRBD1. V lost 2 bases and J lost 2; bases outside the gene matches: 15. The germline V gene encodes CDR1 SGHDN and CDR2 FVKESK. The CDR3 has 19 residues. As DNA, the CDR3 is TGTGCCAGCAGCCAACCAAGACGCACAGGGGTTGTCACCTACAATGAGCAGTTCTTC. It translates to CASSQPRRTGVVTYNEQFF.

This chain uses TRBV11-1 with TRBJ2-5; 10 positions agree with TRBD2. Germline V CDR1 and CDR2: SGHAT, FQDESV (reference sequence). V dropped 3 bases and J dropped 0; count of bases not matched to a gene: 4. This CDR3 is 16 amino acids long. CDR3 nucleotide sequence: TGTGCCAGCAGCTTCCTAGCGGGAGCCCACCAAGAGACCCAGTACTTC. As protein: CASSFLAGAHQETQYF.

Concerning this clone itself: This same CDR3 is encoded by further DNA sequences in the sample. The chain employs TRBV3-1 (or the pseudogene TRBV3-2) and TRBJ2-7, with 10 bases fitting TRBD2. The CDR3 consists of 13 residues. Germline CDR1 is LGHDT and CDR2 is YNNKEL (reference sequence). The V gene end was trimmed by 9 bases and the J gene end by 3 bases; junction bases not matched to a gene: 5. The CDR3 sequence is CASSWTSGYEQYF. The CDR3 DNA reads as TGTGCCAGTAGCTGGACTAGCGGCTACGAGCAGTACTTC.

This clone occurred a few times. The rearrangement links TRBV27 to TRBJ1-6, with 7 nucleotides matching TRBD1. Germline V gene lookup returns CDR1 MNHEY and CDR2 SMNVEV (reference sequence). Losses at the gene ends were 5 bases for V and 7 bases for J; bases not matched to a gene: 14. This CDR3 is 17 amino acids long. As DNA, the CDR3 is TGTGCCAGCAGTCACCTGACAGGGTGGGCTCGAAATTCACCCCTCCACTTT. It codes for CASSHLTGWARNSPLHF.

The rearrangement joins TRBV27 to TRBJ2-1, with D possibly matching TRBD1 (5 bases). Trimming left V 0 bases short and J 10 bases short, with 13 bases between. Germline V CDR1 and CDR2: MNHEY, SMNVEV (reference sequence). The CDR3 has 14 residues. The chain's CDR3 is CASSLSEQGEEQFF. For the CDR3, the DNA is TGTGCCAGCAGTTTATCGGAGCAGGGTGAGGAGCAGTTCTTC.

The chain uses TRBV5-1 and TRBJ2-5; possibly TRBD2 for D (5 bases). CDR3 size: 14 residues. CDR1 and CDR2 from the germline V gene are SGHRS and YFSETQ. Trimming stripped 6 bases from V and 3 bases from J, with 15 bases between. The CDR3 protein is CASNFGSSKETQYF. The CDR3 DNA is TGCGCCAGCAATTTTGGGAGCTCGAAAGAGACCCAGTACTTC.

Worth noting for this clone: Other DNA sequences of this sample code for an identical CDR3. The chain has TRBV30 and TRBJ2-7; the match to TRBD2 covers 9 bases. Germline CDR1 GTSNPN, CDR2 SVGIG (reference sequence). The CDR3 runs to 13 residues. The V segment lost 0 bases and the J segment 3 bases; nucleotides outside the gene matches: 0. CDR3 nucleotides: TGTGCCTGGAGTGTAGCGGGAGGCTACGAGCAGTACTTC. Translation gives CAWSVAGGYEQYF.

In its sample, this clone was seen once. The chain combines TRBV5-1 with TRBJ2-1, with 9 bases fitting TRBD1. The germline V gene encodes CDR1 SGHRS and CDR2 YFSETQ. Unmatched junction bases numbered 7, after V lost 0 bases and J lost 6 bases. This CDR3 spans 16 amino acids. CDR3 coding DNA: TGCGCCAGCAGCTTGGTTGGAGGGACAGGGTCCAATGAGCAGTTCTTC. Residues: CASSLVGGTGSNEQFF. Drawing the rest from reference TRBV5-1 and TRBJ2-1, the complete variable domain is KAGVTQTPRYLIKTRGQQVTLSCSPISGHRSVSWYQQTPGQGLQFLFEYFSETQRNKGNFPGRFSGRQFSNSRSEMNVSTLELGDSALYLCASSLVGGTGSNEQFFGPGTRLTVL.